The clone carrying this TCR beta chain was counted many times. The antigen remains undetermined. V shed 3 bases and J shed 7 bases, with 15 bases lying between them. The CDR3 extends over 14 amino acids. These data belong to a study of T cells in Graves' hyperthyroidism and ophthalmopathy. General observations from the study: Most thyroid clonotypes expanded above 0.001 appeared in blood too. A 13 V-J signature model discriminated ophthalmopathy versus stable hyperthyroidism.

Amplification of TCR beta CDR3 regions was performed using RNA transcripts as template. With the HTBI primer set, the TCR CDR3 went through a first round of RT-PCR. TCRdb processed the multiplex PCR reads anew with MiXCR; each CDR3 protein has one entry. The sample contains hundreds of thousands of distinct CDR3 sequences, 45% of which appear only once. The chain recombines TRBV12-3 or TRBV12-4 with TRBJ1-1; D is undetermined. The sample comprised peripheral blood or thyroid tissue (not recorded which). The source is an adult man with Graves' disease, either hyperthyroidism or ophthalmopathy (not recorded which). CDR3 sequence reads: CASSFARPEGEAFF. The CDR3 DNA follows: TGTGCCAGCAGTTTCGCACGGCCAGAAGGTGAAGCTTTCTTT.